The T cell receptor beta chain described here comes from a study of blood T cell repertoires in COVID-19. On the study more broadly: Italy, Spain and the United States were the sources of the convalescent and acute COVID-19 samples.

The germline V and J ends were trimmed by 2 bases and 0 bases, with 14 bases remaining between them. The CDR3 spans 17 residues. In germline, CDR1 is MNHNS, CDR2 SASEGT. Assay: immunoSEQ multiplex PCR; the TCRdb copy retains only in-frame clones and omits some. Among roughly 35,000 clones listed, around nine tenths were seen once. The chain recombines TRBV6-1 with TRBJ1-3; D gene ambiguous. The sequence was collected from a man in his sixties with active COVID-19. Input material: peripheral blood. DNA of the CDR3: TGTGCCAGCAGTGAATCCACCACATCATACTCTGGAAACACCATATATTTT. It specifies CASSESTTSYSGNTIYF.